Below, one TCR beta chain is given with its context. Its antigen is undetermined. The data were produced by immunoSEQ multiplex PCR, yet TCRdb's version contains in-frame clones alone and is incomplete. The sample carries several thousand clones, around 79% recorded once. The V gene's germline CDR1 is GTSNPN and CDR2 SVGIG (reference sequence). Trimming removed 4 bases from V and 5 bases from J; junction bases left unmatched: 15. There are 17 residues in the CDR3. The data were taken from a study of graft-versus-host responses after intestinal transplantation. The study, taken as a whole, reports: Peak GvH clone levels in circulation were associated with early post-transplant HvG declines. There were GvH clones found in recipient marrow, and some of them appeared first in ileum or blood.

Researchers processed graft tissue to release intraepithelial and lamina propria lymphocytes. The rearrangement uses TRBV30 and TRBJ2-2, with 8 bases aligning to TRBD2. The origin of this receptor is a human patient who received an intestinal transplant, so some T cells may come from the graft donor. Sequencing was performed on ileum tissue, taken roughly 230 days after intestinal transplant. CDR3: CAWKSITAGVKTGELFF. DNA of the CDR3: TGTGCCTGGAAATCGATTACAGCGGGAGTCAAGACCGGGGAGCTGTTTTTT.